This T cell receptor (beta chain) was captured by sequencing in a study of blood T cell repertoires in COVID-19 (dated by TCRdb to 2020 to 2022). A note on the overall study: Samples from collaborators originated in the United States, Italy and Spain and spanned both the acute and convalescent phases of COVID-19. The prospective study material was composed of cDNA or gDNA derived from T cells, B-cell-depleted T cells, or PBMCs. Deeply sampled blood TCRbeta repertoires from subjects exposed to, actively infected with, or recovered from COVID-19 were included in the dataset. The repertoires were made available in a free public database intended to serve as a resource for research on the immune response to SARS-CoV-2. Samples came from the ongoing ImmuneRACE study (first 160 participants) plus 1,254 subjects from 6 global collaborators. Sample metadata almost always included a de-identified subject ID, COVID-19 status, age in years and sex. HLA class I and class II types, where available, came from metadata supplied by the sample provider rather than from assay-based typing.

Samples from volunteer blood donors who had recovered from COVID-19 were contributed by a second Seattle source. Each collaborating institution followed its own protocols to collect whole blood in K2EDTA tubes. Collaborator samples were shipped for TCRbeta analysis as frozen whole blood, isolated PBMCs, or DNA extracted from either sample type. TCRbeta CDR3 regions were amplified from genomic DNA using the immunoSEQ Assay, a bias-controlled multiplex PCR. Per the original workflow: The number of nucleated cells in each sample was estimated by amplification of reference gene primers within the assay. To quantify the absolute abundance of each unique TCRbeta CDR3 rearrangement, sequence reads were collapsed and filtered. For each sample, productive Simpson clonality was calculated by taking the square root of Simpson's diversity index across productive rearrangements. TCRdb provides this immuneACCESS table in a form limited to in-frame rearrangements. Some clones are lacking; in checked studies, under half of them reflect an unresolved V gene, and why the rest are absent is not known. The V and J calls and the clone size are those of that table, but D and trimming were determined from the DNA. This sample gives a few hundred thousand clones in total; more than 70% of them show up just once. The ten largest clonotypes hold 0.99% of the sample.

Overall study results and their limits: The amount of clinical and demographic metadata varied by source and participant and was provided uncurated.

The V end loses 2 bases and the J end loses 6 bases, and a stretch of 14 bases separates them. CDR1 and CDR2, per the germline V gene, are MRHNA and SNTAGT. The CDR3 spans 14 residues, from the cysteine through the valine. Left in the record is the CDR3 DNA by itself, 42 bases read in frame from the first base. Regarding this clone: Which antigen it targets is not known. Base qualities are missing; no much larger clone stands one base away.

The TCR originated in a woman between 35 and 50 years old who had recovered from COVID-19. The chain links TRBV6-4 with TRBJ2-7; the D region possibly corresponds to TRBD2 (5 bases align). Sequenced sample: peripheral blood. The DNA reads TGTGCCAGCAGTGACCCCGGGGATCACCCCGAGCAGTACGTC. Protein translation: CASSDPGDHPEQYV.